Presented here are 17 T cell receptor beta chains from one specimen sequenced in a study of control samples from healthy donors and cancer patients. Profiling relied on immunoSEQ multiplex PCR, and the TCRdb table lists in-frame clones only, not all of them. The sample includes some 120,000 clones, about 90% seen only once; the top ten take 1.5% to 2%. Specimen: blood. These receptors were taken from a man aged 18 to 29 in good health.

The chain employs TRBV7-9 and TRBJ1-1; D not resolved. Germline CDR1 reads SEHNR; CDR2 reads FQNEAQ (reference sequence). The CDR3 spans 13 residues. V was cut by 5 bases and J by 1 base, with 8 bases left in between. CDR3 region: CASSMQANTEAFF. The CDR3 DNA sequence: TGTGCCAGCAGCATGCAGGCGAACACTGAAGCTTTCTTT.

The V call is TRBV7-2, the J call TRBJ1-1; 7 bases map to TRBD1. The J segment lost 0 bases and the V segment lost 3 bases, leaving 4 bases of the junction unmatched. Germline loops: CDR1 SGHTA, CDR2 FQGNSA. This CDR3 region has 15 residues. CDR3 nucleotide sequence: TGTGCCAGCAGCTTGTGGACAGGCTTGAACACTGAAGCTTTCTTT. It codes for CASSLWTGLNTEAFF.

The V and J genes are TRBV9 and TRBJ1-4, with 7 bases aligning to TRBD1. The CDR3 length is 16 residues. Germline assignment: CDR1 SGDLS and CDR2 YYNGEE. V shed 0 bases, J shed 2 bases, and the junction held 4 bases outside the gene matches. CDR3 in DNA: TGTGCCAGCAGCGTAGGGACAGGCGCGACTAATGAAAAACTGTTTTTT. This sequence encodes CASSVGTGATNEKLFF.

This rearrangement joins TRBV5-4 to TRBJ1-3, with 7 bases matching TRBD1. The V segment lost 1 base and the J segment 4 bases; nucleotides outside the gene matches: 8. The CDR3 loop spans 16 amino acids. The germline V gene encodes CDR1 SGHNT and CDR2 YYREEE (reference sequence). Here the CDR3 DNA reads TGTGCCAGCAGCTTGAGAGGGGGCGCTTCCGGAAACACCATATATTTT. The encoded protein is CASSLRGGASGNTIYF.

The chain carries TRBV7-2 and TRBJ2-1; TRBD2 matches at 9 bases. Germline assignment: CDR1 SGHTA and CDR2 FQGNSA. The CDR3 totals 17 residues. Germline trimming cut 4 bases from V and 8 bases from J; bases unmatched to any gene: 15. CDR3 sequence reads: CASSSQILAGLGYEQFF. The CDR3 coding sequence is TGTGCCAGCAGCTCCCAAATACTAGCGGGCCTGGGGTATGAGCAGTTCTTC.

This sequence joins TRBV7-8 and TRBJ1-1, with D possibly matching TRBD1 (5 bases). This CDR3 contains 15 residues. Germline-derived CDR1 and CDR2 are SGHVS and FQNEAQ. Trimming took off 2 bases at V and 4 bases at J, with 14 bases between the two ends. The CDR3 region is CASSLLLQGGTEAFF. CDR3 nucleotides: TGTGCCAGCAGCTTATTACTCCAGGGAGGCACTGAAGCTTTCTTT.

This clone was seen many times. The V and J genes are TRBV2 and TRBJ1-1, with 9 bases that match TRBD1. This CDR3 spans 17 amino acids. With 6 bases clipped from V and 2 bases from J, the junction kept 13 bases outside the gene matches. Germline V gene sequence: CDR1 SNHLY, CDR2 FYNNEI. CDR3 nucleotides: TGTGCCAGCAGGACCGGGACAGGGCTAAGCGGCAACACTGAAGCTTTCTTT. Translated, it gives CASRTGTGLSGNTEAFF.

This clone occurred once. The V call is TRBV7-3, the J call TRBJ1-1; D is undetermined. V was shortened by 1 base and J by 1 base, with 10 bases between the two germline ends. This CDR3 comprises 15 residues. Germline CDR1 is SGHTA and CDR2 is FQGTGA. In DNA form, the CDR3 reads TGTGCCAGCAGCTTAAGGGTAACAGCGAACACTGAAGCTTTCTTT. It yields the protein CASSLRVTANTEAFF.

The V and J genes are TRBV28 and TRBJ2-5; possibly TRBD2 for D (5 bases). The CDR3 has 14 residues. V was shortened by 5 bases and J by 7 bases, with 17 bases between the two germline ends. CDR1 is MDHEN and CDR2 is SYDVKM in the germline V gene. CDR3 sequence reads: CASSAGPPLGTQYF. CDR3 DNA: TGTGCCAGCAGTGCGGGCCCTCCTCTTGGGACCCAGTACTTC.

V usage is TRBV2 and J usage is TRBJ2-6; 9 positions agree with TRBD1. The V segment lost 4 bases and the J segment 0 bases; nucleotides outside the gene matches: 4. Germline values: CDR1 SNHLY, CDR2 FYNNEI. This CDR3 comprises 17 residues. CDR3 sequence: CASSGDRALSGANVLTF. CDR3 DNA: TGTGCCAGCAGTGGGGACAGGGCCCTCTCTGGGGCCAACGTCCTGACTTTC.

This chain connects TRBV6-5 to TRBJ2-5; 8 nucleotides align to TRBD1. The V segment lost 4 bases and the J segment 4 bases; nucleotides outside the gene matches: 2. This CDR3 comprises 13 residues. Germline-derived CDR1 and CDR2 are MNHEY and SVGAGI. The CDR3 region is CASSSGQGETQYF. CDR3 bases: TGTGCCAGCAGTTCCGGACAGGGAGAGACCCAGTACTTC.

This chain connects TRBV27 to TRBJ2-3; 7 positions agree with TRBD2. The germline V gene encodes CDR1 MNHEY and CDR2 SMNVEV (reference sequence). V trimming: 0 bases; J trimming: 3 bases; junction bases outside the gene matches: 3. The CDR3 covers 15 residues. Here the CDR3 reads CASSLSGRGTDTQYF. As DNA, the CDR3 is TGTGCCAGCAGTTTATCGGGGAGGGGAACAGATACGCAGTATTTT.

This chain connects TRBV6-5 to TRBJ2-7, with D tentatively TRBD1 or TRBD2 (5 bases each). Trimming cost V 0 bases and J 6 bases, with 18 bases left between them. CDR3 length: 16 amino acids. The germline CDR1 and CDR2 sequences are MNHEY and SVGAGI. DNA of the CDR3: TGTGCCAGCAGTTACTCCGGGGCGACTGGGTCCGGCGAGCAGTACTTC. Translating gives CASSYSGATGSGEQYF.

This sequence joins TRBV28 and TRBJ2-5; D is perhaps TRBD2 (5 bases). This CDR3 contains 13 residues. Germline values: CDR1 MDHEN, CDR2 SYDVKM. Between the trimmed V and J ends, which lost 3 bases and 8 bases, there was a span of 13 bases. CDR3 in DNA: TGTGCCAGCAGTTTGAGGAGCCCGGGAACCCAGTACTTC. Protein: CASSLRSPGTQYF.

The J gene is TRBJ2-7, the V gene TRBV4-1; D may be TRBD1 (7 bases). V was cut by 1 base and J by 3 bases, with 16 bases left in between. The CDR3 totals 16 residues. Germline-derived CDR1 and CDR2 are MGHRA and YSYEKL. The CDR3 sequence is CASSQGGDSRFYEQYF. The CDR3 coding sequence is TGCGCCAGCAGCCAAGGGGGGGACAGTCGGTTCTACGAGCAGTACTTC.

The chain couples TRBV5-1 to TRBJ1-5; D unresolved. Per the germline V gene, CDR1 is SGHRS and CDR2 is YFSETQ. Trimming removed 5 bases from V and 0 bases from J, with 9 bases in between. This CDR3 comprises 14 residues. CDR3 protein: CASREGTSNQPQHF. DNA for the CDR3: TGCGCCAGCAGGGAAGGCACTAGCAATCAGCCCCAGCATTTT.

Written as DNA, the CDR3 is TGTGCTAGTGGTGCCGGGACTAGGGGTGGTCAGCCCCAGCATTTT. Residues: CASGAGTRGGQPQHF. The V and J genes are TRBV12-5 and TRBJ1-5; possibly TRBD1 for D (5 bases). Trimming pared 5 bases from V and 6 bases from J, leaving 17 bases between. Germline V CDR1 and CDR2: LGHNT, FRNRAP. There are 15 residues in the CDR3.